The source of this T cell receptor beta chain is a study of blood T cell repertoires in COVID-19. The count of this clone is one. The ends lost 4 bases at V and 4 bases at J; junction bases unmatched: 1. CDR3 size: 12 residues. The table came from immunoSEQ multiplex PCR; TCRdb's copy has only in-frame clones and leaves some out. The data contain hundreds of thousands of clones, 65% to 85% of them seen just once; the ten biggest clones take up over 0.95%. The specimen was peripheral blood. This sequence joins TRBV12-3 or TRBV12-4 and TRBJ2-7; 7 bases match TRBD1. The clonotype originates from a woman aged 25 to 39 with COVID-19, enrolled during active disease. Here the CDR3 reads CASSSTGYEQYF. The CDR3 nucleotides are TGTGCCAGCAGTTCGACAGGGTACGAGCAGTACTTC.